A single sample gave rise to the 2 T cell receptor beta chains below, sequenced in a study of shared clonotypes between healthy human individuals. Profiling relied on immunoSEQ multiplex PCR, and the TCRdb table lists in-frame clones only, not all of them. This table holds about 610,000 clones, around 97% found once. Input material: naive CD4+ T cells sorted from blood. Subset of the sample: CD45RA+ positively selected. These receptors all stem from a woman aged 30 to 39 in good health.

The rearrangement uses TRBV11-3 and TRBJ2-1, with a weak D call TRBD2 (6 bases). Looked up from germline, CDR1 is SGHNT and CDR2 is YENEEA. This CDR3 contains 16 residues. Trimming took 5 bases from V and 5 from J, leaving 19 bases between them. The CDR3 region is CASSRRLVKGNNEQFF. DNA of the CDR3: TGTGCCAGCAGCCGAAGACTAGTGAAGGGTAACAATGAGCAGTTCTTC.

The chain uses TRBV19 and TRBJ1-4; D is unresolved. The CDR3 is 14 residues long. CDR1 and CDR2 from the germline V gene are LNHDA and SQIVND (reference sequence). Deletions cut 3 bases from V and 0 bases from J, with 5 bases between. CDR3 bases: TGTGCCAGTAGTATGGCAGCAACTAATGAAAAACTGTTTTTT. It is translated as CASSMAATNEKLFF.